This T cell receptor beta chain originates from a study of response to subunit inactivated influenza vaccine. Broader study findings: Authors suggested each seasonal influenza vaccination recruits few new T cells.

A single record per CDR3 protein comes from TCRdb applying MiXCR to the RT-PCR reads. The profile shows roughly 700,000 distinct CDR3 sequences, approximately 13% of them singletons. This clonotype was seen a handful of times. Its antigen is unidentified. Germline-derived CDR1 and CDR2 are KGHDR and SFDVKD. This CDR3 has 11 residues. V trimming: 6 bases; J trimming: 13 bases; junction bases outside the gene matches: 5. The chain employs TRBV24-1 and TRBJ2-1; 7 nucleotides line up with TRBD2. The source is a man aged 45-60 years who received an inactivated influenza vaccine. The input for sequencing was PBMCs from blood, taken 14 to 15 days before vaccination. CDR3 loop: CATSWGGPQFF. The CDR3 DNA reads TGTGCCACCAGTTGGGGGGGACCCCAGTTCTTC.